Presented here are 10 T cell receptor beta chains from one specimen sequenced in a study of blood T cell repertoires in COVID-19. The assay was immunoSEQ multiplex PCR, and TCRdb's table has in-frame clones only and misses some. This table has some 400,000 clones, about 88% appearing once. Specimen: peripheral blood. These receptors all stem from a human donor in a cohort sampled during active COVID-19.

The chain employs TRBV4-1 and TRBJ2-7; the match to TRBD2 covers 7 bases. This CDR3 contains 15 residues. Trimming cost V 1 base and J 3 bases; bases outside gene matches: 6. Germline V gene lookup returns CDR1 MGHRA and CDR2 YSYEKL. CDR3 DNA: TGCGCCAGCAGCCAAGGCCTAGCGGCCCACTACGAGCAGTACTTC. Its protein product is CASSQGLAAHYEQYF.

The V call is TRBV14, the J call TRBJ2-7, with 11 bases matching TRBD2. V trimming: 4 bases; J trimming: 3 bases; junction bases outside the gene matches: 14. The germline V gene has CDR1 SGHDN and CDR2 FVKESK. The CDR3 covers 18 residues. The CDR3, as DNA: TGTGCCAGCAGCCCAAAATTCACTAGCGGGAGTAGGTTCTACGAGCAGTACTTC. It codes for CASSPKFTSGSRFYEQYF.

The chain has TRBV10-2 and TRBJ2-7; perhaps TRBD2 as D (5 bases). There are 13 residues in the CDR3. The V and J ends lost 5 bases and 1 base respectively, with 9 bases between them. Germline values: CDR1 WSHSY, CDR2 SAAADI. CDR3 nucleotides: TGCGCCAGCAGTTCGTCGGGGTCCTACGAGCAGTACTTC. This gives the protein CASSSSGSYEQYF.

This clone has just one count. J is TRBJ1-2 and V is TRBV7-9; D may be TRBD1 (5 bases). The CDR3 spans 14 residues. The V gene lost 5 bases and the J gene lost 4 bases, with 14 bases spanning the gap. CDR1 SEHNR and CDR2 FQNEAQ come from the germline V gene (reference sequence). This CDR3 reads CASSRGEAVYGYTF. CDR3 in DNA: TGTGCCAGCAGCCGGGGGGAAGCAGTCTATGGCTACACCTTC.

The chain has TRBV12-3 or TRBV12-4 and TRBJ2-2, with D hard to call. V gave up 8 bases and J gave up 3 bases, with 4 bases separating them. The CDR3 loop spans 11 amino acids. The CDR3 DNA reads as TGTGCCAGCGGAGACACCGGGGAGCTGTTTTTT. Its translation is CASGDTGELFF.

This clone has more than one count but fewer than ten. This chain joins TRBV5-1 and TRBJ2-7; no reliable D call. The CDR3 has 12 amino acids. Germline V CDR1 and CDR2: SGHRS, YFSETQ. V was cut by 2 bases and J by 3 bases, with 6 bases left in between. The CDR3 coding sequence is TGCGCCAGCAGCTTCGAGGACTACGAGCAGTACTTC. This encodes CASSFEDYEQYF.

This chain connects TRBV27 to TRBJ2-2; perhaps TRBD1 as D (5 bases). V shed 3 bases and J shed 5 bases, with 13 bases lying between them. Per germline, CDR1 MNHEY and CDR2 SMNVEV (reference sequence). The length of the CDR3 is 15 residues. The CDR3 spells CASSFRGVSTGELFF. The CDR3 bases are TGTGCCAGCAGTTTTAGGGGCGTTTCTACCGGGGAGCTGTTTTTT.

This chain links TRBV6-6 with TRBJ2-2; 10 positions agree with TRBD2. Germline V gene sequence: CDR1 MNHNY, CDR2 SVGAGI (reference sequence). V shed 5 bases, J shed 4 bases, and the junction held 10 bases outside the gene matches. This CDR3 is built from 17 residues. Here the CDR3 reads CASSPLPAGGGTGELFF. The CDR3 DNA follows: TGTGCCAGCAGTCCTCTCCCAGCGGGAGGGGGCACCGGGGAGCTGTTTTTT.

This clone was seen ten or more times. The chain couples TRBV24-1 to TRBJ1-5; possible D gene TRBD1, 5 bases. The germline V and J ends were trimmed by 5 bases and 7 bases, with 17 bases remaining between them. This CDR3 comprises 15 residues. Per the germline V gene, CDR1 is KGHDR and CDR2 is SFDVKD. For the CDR3, the DNA is TGTGCCACCAGTGCCCTGTGGGGGGGGAACCAGCCCCAGCATTTT. Translation gives CATSALWGGNQPQHF.

The gene calls are TRBV7-2 and TRBJ1-3; tentative D call: TRBD1 (5 bases). This CDR3 comprises 15 residues. Germline assignment: CDR1 SGHTA and CDR2 FQGNSA. V lost 4 bases to trimming and J lost 0 bases, with 10 bases between them. The CDR3 protein is CASSSQALSGNTIYF. The CDR3 DNA follows: TGTGCCAGCAGCTCACAGGCGCTCTCTGGAAACACCATATATTTT.